A selection of T cell receptor beta chains follows, all from one sample in a study of OX40 agonist ivuxolimab in advanced cancers. The assay was immunoSEQ multiplex PCR, and TCRdb's table has in-frame clones only and misses some. Among around 91,000 clones listed, roughly nine tenths were seen once. The sequenced sample was CD4+ or CD8+ T cells sorted from blood, obtained in a trial of the OX40 agonist ivuxolimab. The source of these receptors is an adult with an advanced solid tumor such as melanoma, head and neck, liver or kidney cancer. The CDR3 runs from the conserved cysteine through the conserved F or W. A D gene is named only where the DNA matches it firmly. The size entry is marked missing in some rows and otherwise reads once, few, many or a size class.

TGTGCCAGCGTCCCAGATTTCTATGGCTACACCTTC	CASVPDFYGYTF	NA	TRBV2	TRBJ1-2	NA
TGTGCCAGCAGTTACGAACAGGGGAACTATGGCTACACCTTC	CASSYEQGNYGYTF	TRBD1	TRBV6-5	TRBJ1-2	once
TGTGCCAGCAGCAACAGGAACACTGAAGCTTTCTTT	CASSNRNTEAFF	NA	TRBV21-1	TRBJ1-1	NA
TGTGCCAGTAGTATCGGAGTAGGCCTTAATGAAAAACTGTTTTTT	CASSIGVGLNEKLFF	NA	TRBV19	TRBJ1-4	NA
TGTGCCTGGAATAGGCAGGGGATAAACAATGAGCAGTTCTTC	CAWNRQGINNEQFF	NA	TRBV30	TRBJ2-1	NA
TGCGCCAGCGGGAACCGGAGAGGCTCCTACAATGAGCAGTTCTTC	CASGNRRGSYNEQFF	NA	TRBV5-1	TRBJ2-1	once
TGTGCCTGGAGTCTGCGACGCAATCAGCCCCAGCATTTT	CAWSLRRNQPQHF	NA	TRBV30	TRBJ1-5	NA
TGTGCCAGCAGCCCCGCGGGGCGGGGAGCGACCTACGAGCAGTACTTC	CASSPAGRGATYEQYF	NA	TRBV7-2	TRBJ2-7	NA
TGTGCCAGCAGCCGCGGACCAGCCCTTAATGAGCAGTTCTTC	CASSRGPALNEQFF	NA	TRBV7-8	TRBJ2-1	NA
TGCAGCGTTGCCCCCGGTGGGACCCAGTACTTC	CSVAPGGTQYF	NA	TRBV29-1	TRBJ2-5	NA
TGTGCCAGCAGGTCGAATAGAGAAGGCTACACCTTC	CASRSNREGYTF	NA	TRBV28	TRBJ1-2	NA
TGTGCCCGGAGTGGGCTAGCGGGAGTCGAGCAGTACTTC	CARSGLAGVEQYF	TRBD2	TRBV30	TRBJ2-7	NA
TGTGCCAGCAGTTTCTACAGGGCTGGATTAGACGAAAAACTGTTTTTT	CASSFYRAGLDEKLFF	NA	TRBV27	TRBJ1-4	NA